These T cell receptor beta chains were read from a single sample in a study of spatial heterogeneity in lung cancer. TCRdb independently ran MiXCR on the 5' RACE reads; one entry per CDR3 protein. The table lists some 80,000 distinct CDR3 sequences, approximately 8.1% of them singletons, with approximately 6.3% in the top ten. This specimen was PBMCs, taken at surgery. All receptors derive from a male donor with early-stage non-small cell lung cancer. CDR3s include the opening cysteine and the closing phenylalanine or tryptophan. The order of the fields is D gene, V gene, CDR3 length, J gene, clone size, CDR3 protein, CDR3 DNA. The D gene is left open where the match is weak. Some rows have no size entry. The others give once, few or many, or a class for an expanded clone.

d_call: NA; v_call: TRBV27; cdr3_length: 12; j_call: TRBJ2-1; clone_size: many; cdr3_aa: CASSFAYNEQFF; cdr3_nt: TGTGCCAGCAGTTTTGCATACAATGAGCAGTTCTTC
d_call: TRBD1; v_call: TRBV15; cdr3_length: 14; j_call: TRBJ1-1; clone_size: many; cdr3_aa: CATSLGTGFKEAFF; cdr3_nt: TGTGCCACCAGCTTGGGGACAGGGTTCAAAGAAGCTTTCTTT
d_call: NA; v_call: TRBV9; cdr3_length: 14; j_call: TRBJ1-2; clone_size: many; cdr3_aa: CASSVQGHNYGYTF; cdr3_nt: TGTGCCAGCAGCGTTCAGGGGCATAACTATGGCTACACCTTC
d_call: NA; v_call: TRBV29-1; cdr3_length: 15; j_call: TRBJ1-1; clone_size: many; cdr3_aa: CSVEDPERPKTEAFF; cdr3_nt: TGCAGCGTTGAAGATCCGGAACGTCCGAAAACTGAAGCTTTCTTT
d_call: NA; v_call: TRBV23-1; cdr3_length: 16; j_call: TRBJ2-4; clone_size: NA; cdr3_aa: CASSPVSSRAKNIQYF; cdr3_nt: TGCGCCAGCAGTCCCGTCTCCTCTAGAGCCAAAAACATTCAGTACTTC
d_call: NA; v_call: TRBV30; cdr3_length: 13; j_call: TRBJ2-1; clone_size: few; cdr3_aa: CAWSVWGGNEQFF; cdr3_nt: TGTGCCTGGAGTGTATGGGGTGGTAATGAGCAGTTCTTC
d_call: TRBD1; v_call: TRBV30; cdr3_length: 14; j_call: TRBJ1-1; clone_size: NA; cdr3_aa: CAWETGTMGTEAFF; cdr3_nt: TGTGCCTGGGAGACAGGGACAATGGGCACTGAAGCTTTCTTT
d_call: NA; v_call: TRBV15; cdr3_length: 15; j_call: TRBJ2-2; clone_size: few; cdr3_aa: CATSREQVTTGELFF; cdr3_nt: TGTGCCACCAGCAGAGAACAGGTCACCACCGGGGAGCTGTTTTTT
d_call: NA; v_call: TRBV5-4; cdr3_length: 12; j_call: TRBJ2-1; clone_size: many; cdr3_aa: CASSLYYNEQFF; cdr3_nt: TGTGCCAGCAGCTTGTATTACAATGAGCAGTTCTTC
d_call: NA; v_call: TRBV19; cdr3_length: 16; j_call: TRBJ2-3; clone_size: many; cdr3_aa: CASRSLRAPHTDTQYF; cdr3_nt: TGTGCCAGTAGATCATTGAGGGCCCCACACACAGATACGCAGTATTTT
d_call: NA; v_call: TRBV12-3/TRBV12-4; cdr3_length: 11; j_call: TRBJ1-1; clone_size: NA; cdr3_aa: CASRSRDQAFF; cdr3_nt: TGTGCCAGCAGATCCCGGGACCAAGCTTTCTTT
d_call: NA; v_call: TRBV20-1; cdr3_length: 14; j_call: TRBJ2-1; clone_size: NA; cdr3_aa: CSARDLLRQGEQFF; cdr3_nt: TGCAGTGCTCGGGACCTGTTACGGCAGGGAGAGCAGTTCTTC
d_call: NA; v_call: TRBV20-1; cdr3_length: 16; j_call: TRBJ2-1; clone_size: few; cdr3_aa: CSARDPSKDFYNEQFF; cdr3_nt: TGCAGTGCTAGAGACCCTAGCAAAGACTTTTACAATGAGCAGTTCTTC
d_call: NA; v_call: TRBV10-3; cdr3_length: 16; j_call: TRBJ2-1; clone_size: many; cdr3_aa: CAISESKGGSYNEQFF; cdr3_nt: TGTGCCATCAGTGAGTCGAAAGGGGGCTCCTACAATGAGCAGTTCTTC
d_call: NA; v_call: TRBV19; cdr3_length: 12; j_call: TRBJ2-1; clone_size: few; cdr3_aa: CASSMGSNEQFF; cdr3_nt: TGTGCCAGTAGTATGGGCAGTAATGAGCAGTTCTTC
d_call: NA; v_call: TRBV23-1; cdr3_length: 16; j_call: TRBJ2-7; clone_size: NA; cdr3_aa: CATRCVRQDSTYEQYF; cdr3_nt: TGCGCCACTCGTTGTGTCAGACAGGACTCTACCTACGAGCAGTACTTC
d_call: NA; v_call: TRBV12-3/TRBV12-4; cdr3_length: 14; j_call: TRBJ1-1; clone_size: NA; cdr3_aa: CASSKTSYYTEAFF; cdr3_nt: TGTGCCAGCAGTAAGACGAGCTATTACACTGAAGCTTTCTTT
d_call: NA; v_call: TRBV12-3/TRBV12-4; cdr3_length: 13; j_call: TRBJ1-1; clone_size: many; cdr3_aa: CASSRQPGTEAFF; cdr3_nt: TGTGCCAGCAGTCGACAGCCGGGCACTGAAGCTTTCTTT
d_call: TRBD2; v_call: TRBV3-1; cdr3_length: 16; j_call: TRBJ2-7; clone_size: many; cdr3_aa: CASSQDPGLAVNEQYF; cdr3_nt: TGTGCCAGCAGCCAAGATCCGGGACTAGCGGTAAACGAGCAGTACTTC
d_call: NA; v_call: TRBV29-1; cdr3_length: 12; j_call: TRBJ2-7; clone_size: medium-sized; cdr3_aa: CSARARNYEQYF; cdr3_nt: TGCAGCGCCAGGGCTCGGAACTACGAGCAGTACTTC
d_call: TRBD1; v_call: TRBV18; cdr3_length: 15; j_call: TRBJ1-3; clone_size: few; cdr3_aa: CASSLDRSSGNTIYF; cdr3_nt: TGTGCCAGCTCACTGGACAGGAGCTCTGGAAACACCATATATTTT
d_call: NA; v_call: TRBV20-1; cdr3_length: 12; j_call: TRBJ1-2; clone_size: NA; cdr3_aa: CSASVGVSGYTF; cdr3_nt: TGCAGTGCTAGCGTTGGAGTAAGCGGCTACACCTTC
d_call: NA; v_call: TRBV3-1; cdr3_length: 13; j_call: TRBJ2-1; clone_size: NA; cdr3_aa: CASSWPPSNEQFF; cdr3_nt: TGTGCCAGCAGCTGGCCTCCTAGCAATGAGCAGTTCTTC
d_call: NA; v_call: TRBV3-1; cdr3_length: 14; j_call: TRBJ2-3; clone_size: few; cdr3_aa: CASSQDPGTDTQYF; cdr3_nt: TGTGCCAGCAGCCAAGATCCAGGGACAGATACGCAGTATTTT
d_call: NA; v_call: TRBV7-2; cdr3_length: 15; j_call: TRBJ1-2; clone_size: few; cdr3_aa: CASSLSAGPNYGYTF; cdr3_nt: TGTGCCAGCAGCTTAAGCGCGGGGCCTAACTATGGCTACACCTTC
d_call: TRBD2; v_call: TRBV10-3; cdr3_length: 15; j_call: TRBJ2-1; clone_size: few; cdr3_aa: CAITMGVSGSGEQFF; cdr3_nt: TGTGCCATCACCATGGGAGTTAGCGGGAGCGGTGAGCAGTTCTTC
d_call: NA; v_call: TRBV7-2; cdr3_length: 14; j_call: TRBJ2-4; clone_size: NA; cdr3_aa: CASSFTGAKNIQYF; cdr3_nt: TGTGCCAGCAGCTTTACAGGGGCCAAAAACATTCAGTACTTC
d_call: NA; v_call: TRBV19; cdr3_length: 14; j_call: TRBJ2-1; clone_size: NA; cdr3_aa: CATSRGSSYNEQFF; cdr3_nt: TGTGCCACTTCACGGGGGAGCTCCTACAATGAGCAGTTCTTC
d_call: TRBD1; v_call: TRBV12-3/TRBV12-4; cdr3_length: 13; j_call: TRBJ1-2; clone_size: NA; cdr3_aa: CASSPRGRYGYTF; cdr3_nt: TGTGCCAGCAGCCCCAGGGGGCGGTATGGCTACACCTTC
d_call: NA; v_call: TRBV6-5; cdr3_length: 13; j_call: TRBJ2-1; clone_size: many; cdr3_aa: CASSTGSYNEQFF; cdr3_nt: TGTGCCAGCAGTACAGGGTCCTACAATGAGCAGTTCTTC
d_call: NA; v_call: TRBV12-3/TRBV12-4; cdr3_length: 12; j_call: TRBJ2-2; clone_size: few; cdr3_aa: CASTPNTGELFF; cdr3_nt: TGTGCCAGCACCCCGAACACCGGGGAGCTGTTTTTT
d_call: TRBD2; v_call: TRBV20-1; cdr3_length: 15; j_call: TRBJ2-7; clone_size: NA; cdr3_aa: CSALGGLAGSGEQYF; cdr3_nt: TGCAGTGCCCTAGGGGGTCTAGCGGGTTCAGGGGAGCAGTACTTC
d_call: TRBD1; v_call: TRBV9; cdr3_length: 13; j_call: TRBJ2-5; clone_size: NA; cdr3_aa: CASSSRDRGTQYF; cdr3_nt: TGTGCCAGCAGCTCCCGGGACAGGGGCACCCAGTACTTC
d_call: NA; v_call: TRBV11-2; cdr3_length: 15; j_call: TRBJ2-5; clone_size: NA; cdr3_aa: CASSLEGPGLGTQYF; cdr3_nt: TGTGCCAGCAGCTTAGAAGGGCCGGGGCTGGGGACCCAGTACTTC
d_call: TRBD2; v_call: TRBV19; cdr3_length: 14; j_call: TRBJ2-1; clone_size: few; cdr3_aa: CASGLAGILNEQFF; cdr3_nt: TGTGCCAGTGGGCTAGCGGGAATCCTCAATGAGCAGTTCTTC
d_call: NA; v_call: TRBV4-3; cdr3_length: 16; j_call: TRBJ1-3; clone_size: many; cdr3_aa: CASSQSHLPSGNTIYF; cdr3_nt: TGCGCCAGCAGCCAATCCCATTTGCCCTCTGGAAACACCATATATTTT
d_call: TRBD1; v_call: TRBV27; cdr3_length: 15; j_call: TRBJ1-1; clone_size: many; cdr3_aa: CASSSWTGAASEAFF; cdr3_nt: TGTGCCAGCAGTTCCTGGACAGGGGCAGCATCTGAAGCTTTCTTT
d_call: TRBD2; v_call: TRBV9; cdr3_length: 18; j_call: TRBJ2-5; clone_size: many; cdr3_aa: CASSVYLGGGTMQETQYF; cdr3_nt: TGTGCCAGCAGCGTCTACTTAGGTGGAGGGACTATGCAAGAGACCCAGTACTTC
d_call: NA; v_call: TRBV2; cdr3_length: 14; j_call: TRBJ2-1; clone_size: many; cdr3_aa: CASRGVGSYNEQFF; cdr3_nt: TGTGCCAGCAGAGGAGTCGGTTCCTACAATGAGCAGTTCTTC
d_call: NA; v_call: TRBV4-1; cdr3_length: 15; j_call: TRBJ2-3; clone_size: NA; cdr3_aa: CASSPFSRSTDTQYF; cdr3_nt: TGCGCCAGCAGCCCCTTCTCCAGGAGCACAGATACGCAGTATTTT
d_call: NA; v_call: TRBV29-1; cdr3_length: 14; j_call: TRBJ2-3; clone_size: few; cdr3_aa: CSVNFNEGGDTQYF; cdr3_nt: TGCAGCGTCAACTTTAATGAGGGGGGAGATACGCAGTATTTT
d_call: NA; v_call: TRBV20-1; cdr3_length: 16; j_call: TRBJ2-1; clone_size: NA; cdr3_aa: CSARANPGLRGYEQFF; cdr3_nt: TGCAGTGCTAGAGCCAATCCGGGCCTAAGGGGCTATGAGCAGTTCTTC
d_call: NA; v_call: TRBV6-5; cdr3_length: 14; j_call: TRBJ2-2; clone_size: NA; cdr3_aa: CASSWTGNTGELFF; cdr3_nt: TGTGCCAGCAGTTGGACGGGGAACACCGGGGAGCTGTTTTTT
d_call: TRBD1; v_call: TRBV7-9; cdr3_length: 16; j_call: TRBJ1-5; clone_size: many; cdr3_aa: CASSLGQGSSNQPQHF; cdr3_nt: TGTGCCAGCAGCTTAGGACAGGGTAGTAGCAATCAGCCCCAGCATTTT
d_call: NA; v_call: TRBV29-1; cdr3_length: 10; j_call: TRBJ1-1; clone_size: few; cdr3_aa: CSVKNFEAFF; cdr3_nt: TGCAGCGTTAAGAATTTCGAAGCTTTCTTT
d_call: NA; v_call: TRBV12-3/TRBV12-4; cdr3_length: 15; j_call: TRBJ2-3; clone_size: NA; cdr3_aa: CASSIVTPGTDTQYF; cdr3_nt: TGTGCCAGCAGTATCGTTACACCGGGGACAGATACGCAGTATTTT
d_call: TRBD2; v_call: TRBV14; cdr3_length: 16; j_call: TRBJ2-1; clone_size: many; cdr3_aa: CASSQEEGLAGNEQFF; cdr3_nt: TGTGCCAGCAGCCAAGAGGAGGGACTAGCGGGTAATGAGCAGTTCTTC